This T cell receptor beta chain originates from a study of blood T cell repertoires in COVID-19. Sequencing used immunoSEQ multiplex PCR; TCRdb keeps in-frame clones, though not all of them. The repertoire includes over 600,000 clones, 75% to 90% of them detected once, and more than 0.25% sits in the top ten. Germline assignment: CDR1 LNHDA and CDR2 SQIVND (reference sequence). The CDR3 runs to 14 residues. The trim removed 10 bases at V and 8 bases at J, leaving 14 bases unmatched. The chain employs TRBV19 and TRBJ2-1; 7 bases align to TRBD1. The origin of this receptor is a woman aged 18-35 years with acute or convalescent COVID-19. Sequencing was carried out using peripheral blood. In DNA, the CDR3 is TGTGCCACTTCATTAAAAGGGGGCCCCCATGAGCAGTTCTTC. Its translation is CATSLKGGPHEQFF.